The 32 T cell receptor beta chains below come from one sample, sequenced in a study of T-cell reconstitution after alpha-beta-depleted transplantation in children. A library of TCRbeta sequences, prepared with unique molecular identifiers, was generated. TCRdb ran MiXCR on the PCR reads and lists one entry per CDR3 protein. This table holds fewer than 700,000 distinct CDR3 sequences, approximately 12% found once. This specimen was PBMCs, mostly from graft donor cells, taken 360 days after TCRalphabeta/CD19-depleted stem cell transplant. The receptors were gathered from a male patient younger than 18 who had a stem cell transplant for acute myeloid leukemia, so the T cells may come from the graft donor.

This clonotype has a count of ten or more. The chain links TRBV29-1 to TRBJ2-2; D call uncertain. The length of the CDR3 is 12 residues. Germline CDR1 reads SQVTM; CDR2 reads ANQGSEA. With 1 base removed from V and 8 bases from J, the gap between germline ends came to 8 bases. The CDR3 loop reads CSVEGPPGELFF. As DNA, the CDR3 is TGCAGCGTTGAAGGACCTCCGGGGGAGCTGTTTTTT.

A word on this clonotype: An end of the junction does not agree with germline; a read error may underlie this. CDR3 in amino acids: CASSQGSRGPHF. The CDR3 DNA follows: TGTGCCAGCAGCCAAGGTTCGAGAGGGCCACACTTC. The V and J genes are TRBV3-1 and TRBJ2-4; D possibly corresponds to TRBD2 (5 bases). CDR3 length: 12 residues. The V gene's germline CDR1 is LGHDT and CDR2 YNNKEL (reference sequence).

V and J are TRBV5-1 and TRBJ2-3, with TRBD2 matching 11 bases. The germline gives CDR1 SGHRS, CDR2 YFSETQ. The CDR3 totals 17 residues. Trimming at V came to 1 base and at J to 1 base, leaving 5 bases not matched to a gene. The CDR3 is CASSLIISGRGTDTQYF. In DNA form, the CDR3 reads TGCGCCAGCAGCTTGATCATTAGCGGGAGGGGCACAGATACGCAGTATTTT.

The table lists this clonotype with many counts. The V call is TRBV7-3, the J call TRBJ2-1; 8 nucleotides agree with TRBD2. The CDR3 has 17 residues. Germline CDR1 and CDR2: SGHTA and FQGTGA. Trimming at V came to 5 bases and at J to 0 bases, leaving 9 bases not matched to a gene. CDR3 bases: TGTGCCAGCAGCCCAGACGCTAGCGGGCACTCCTACAATGAGCAGTTCTTC. Translation gives CASSPDASGHSYNEQFF.

This clonotype was picked up a small number of times. The chain combines TRBV24-1 with TRBJ2-2, with D perhaps given as TRBD1 or TRBD2 (5 bases each). The CDR3 length is 16 residues. V was clipped by 1 base and J by 4 bases, with 12 bases between them. Germline CDR1 reads KGHDR; CDR2 reads SFDVKD. CDR3 residues: CATSDFEGRITGELFF. The CDR3 DNA sequence: TGTGCCACCAGTGATTTCGAGGGGCGGATCACCGGGGAGCTGTTTTTT.

This clonotype was observed many times. V is TRBV5-1 and J is TRBJ2-1; 10 bases line up with TRBD2. The ends lost 0 bases at V and 7 bases at J; junction bases unmatched: 4. Germline CDR1 is SGHRS and CDR2 is YFSETQ. This CDR3 has 15 residues. CDR3 sequence: CASSLDASGRNEQFF. CDR3 sequence (DNA): TGCGCCAGCAGCTTGGATGCTAGCGGGAGAAATGAGCAGTTCTTC.

This clonotype was counted many times. The chain joins TRBV19 to TRBJ2-7; unclear D gene. The germline V and J ends were trimmed by 4 bases and 1 base, with 11 bases remaining between them. Germline V gene sequence: CDR1 LNHDA, CDR2 SQIVND (reference sequence). The CDR3 consists of 14 residues. The CDR3 reads CASSKILTSYEQYF. In DNA form, the CDR3 reads TGTGCCAGTAGTAAGATCTTGACATCCTACGAGCAGTACTTC. The variable domain in full, completed from reference TRBV19 and TRBJ2-7, reads DGGITQSPKYLFRKEGQNVTLSCEQNLNHDAMYWYRQDPGQGLRLIYYSQIVNDFQKGDIAEGYSVSREKKESFPLTVTSAQKNPTAFYLCASSKILTSYEQYFGPGTRLTVT.

The rearrangement joins TRBV6-1 to TRBJ1-2, with D maybe TRBD1 (5 bases). Per the germline V gene, CDR1 is MNHNS and CDR2 is SASEGT. The CDR3 is made up of 17 amino acids. V was pared by 6 bases and J by 0 bases, with 20 bases between. The CDR3 DNA is TGTGCCAGCAGAGGGGTTGATAAGGGAATTTCTAACTATGGCTACACCTTC. This codes for CASRGVDKGISNYGYTF.

As for this clonotype: A read error is possible here, since a much larger clone lies one base away. The V gene is TRBV20-1, the J gene TRBJ2-1, with D possibly called TRBD1 or TRBD2 (5 bases each). Germline loops: CDR1 DFQATT, CDR2 SNEGSKA (reference sequence). The CDR3 contains 14 residues. CDR3 nucleotide sequence: TGCAGTGCCCCGGGACGACGATCGTACAATGAGCGGTTCTTC. Protein product: CSAPGRRSYNERFF.

The chain's CDR3 is CASSLHVGLGETQYF. DNA of the CDR3: TGTGCCAGCAGCTTACATGTGGGGCTCGGAGAGACCCAGTACTTC. The chain recombines TRBV7-8 with TRBJ2-5; tentative D call: TRBD1 (5 bases). V was clipped by 2 bases and J by 4 bases, with 14 bases between them. CDR3 length: 15 residues. Germline loops: CDR1 SGHVS, CDR2 FQNEAQ. The variable domain in full, with the rest retrieved from reference TRBV7-8 and TRBJ2-5, is GAGVSQSPRYKVAKRGQDVALRCDPISGHVSLFWYQQALGQGPEFLTYFQNEAQLDKSGLPSDRFFAERPEGSVSTLKIQRTQQEDSAVYLCASSLHVGLGETQYFGPGTRLLVL.

V and J are TRBV20-1 and TRBJ1-5; no reliable D call. The germline V and J ends were trimmed by 5 bases and 7 bases, with 9 bases remaining between them. This CDR3 contains 11 residues. Germline lookup yields CDR1 DFQATT and CDR2 SNEGSKA (reference sequence). In DNA, the CDR3 is TGCAGTGCTCGCAAGGAGCAGCCCCAGCATTTT. This translates into CSARKEQPQHF.

Notes on this clonotype: The CDR3 ends on some other residue instead of the conserved phenylalanine or tryptophan, so this is likely a read error. The chain joins TRBV12-3 or TRBV12-4 to TRBJ1-6; tentative D call: TRBD1 (5 bases). V lost 4 bases to trimming and J lost 9 bases, with 13 bases between them. This CDR3 region has 14 residues. The CDR3 DNA is TGTGCCAGCAGTTGGTCACTCGGGGGTTCACCCCTCCACATT. Protein sequence: CASSWSLGGSPLHI.

This clonotype was detected only a few times. The chain has TRBV29-1 and TRBJ1-1, with a tentative D call TRBD1 (6 bases). Germline-derived CDR1 and CDR2 are SQVTM and ANQGSEA. V lost 1 base, J lost 6 bases, and 18 bases lay in between. CDR3 length: 15 amino acids. Here the CDR3 DNA reads TGCAGCGTTGAAGGGGGGGCGTCGGTAATGGCTGAAGCTTTCTTT. Amino acid sequence: CSVEGGASVMAEAFF. Combining the CDR3 with reference TRBV29-1 and TRBJ1-1 gives the whole variable domain SAVISQKPSRDICQRGTSLTIQCQVDSQVTMMFWYRQQPGQSLTLIATANQGSEATYESGFVIDKFPISRPNLTFSTLTVSNMSPEDSSIYLCSVEGGASVMAEAFFGQGTRLTVV.

The J gene is TRBJ1-5, the V gene TRBV28; D is possibly TRBD1 (5 bases). Per the germline V gene, CDR1 is MDHEN and CDR2 is SYDVKM. This CDR3 contains 17 residues. Trimming took off 5 bases at V and 0 bases at J, with 17 bases between the two ends. The CDR3 DNA is TGTGCCAGCAGTCCCCATTGGGGCGGGGATAGCAATCAGCCCCAGCATTTT. Its translation: CASSPHWGGDSNQPQHF.

This clonotype was observed a handful of times. This chain connects TRBV27 to TRBJ2-1, with 7 bases lining up with TRBD2. Trimming took 2 bases from V and 3 from J; bases not matched to a gene: 4. CDR3 length: 15 amino acids. CDR1 and CDR2 from the germline V gene are MNHEY and SMNVEV (reference sequence). CDR3 amino acids: CASSLAGVVYNEQFF. CDR3 bases: TGTGCCAGCAGTTTAGCGGGAGTGGTCTACAATGAGCAGTTCTTC.

This chain uses TRBV7-9 with TRBJ2-7, with TRBD1 as a possible D gene (6 bases). This CDR3 has 14 amino acids. Germline V gives CDR1 SEHNR, CDR2 FQNEAQ (reference sequence). V lost 1 base and J lost 6, with 13 bases in between. As DNA, the CDR3 is TGTGCCAGCAGCTTAGAGGTCAGGGGCGGCGAGCAGTACTTC. Translated, it gives CASSLEVRGGEQYF.

This clonotype was observed a handful of times. The chain couples TRBV12-3 or TRBV12-4 to TRBJ1-2, with D perhaps matching TRBD1 (6 bases). V was trimmed by 6 bases and J by 4 bases, leaving 18 bases between them. The CDR3 spans 15 residues. CDR3 loop: CASSPIDRLVYGYTF. The DNA of the CDR3 is TGTGCCAGCAGCCCTATCGACAGGCTTGTCTATGGCTACACCTTC.

This clonotype has more than one count but fewer than ten. One end of the junction is discordant with germline, which a read error may explain. The chain links TRBV2 to TRBJ2-2; D call uncertain. The length of the CDR3 is 12 residues. CDR1 SNHLY and CDR2 FYNNEI come from the germline V gene. The CDR3 nucleotides are TGTGCCAGCGGTGACTACACCGGGGAGCTGTTTTTT. Translated, it gives CASGDYTGELFF.

This clonotype showed up many times. The chain couples TRBV27 to TRBJ2-1; 12 bases agree with TRBD2. The V gene's germline CDR1 is MNHEY and CDR2 SMNVEV (reference sequence). The V and J ends lost 4 bases and 7 bases, in that order; junction bases with no gene match: 5. The CDR3 is made up of 15 amino acids. The CDR3 reads CASSSQLAGGNEQFF. CDR3 nucleotides: TGTGCCAGCAGTTCCCAACTAGCGGGAGGTAATGAGCAGTTCTTC.

The chain has TRBV20-1 and TRBJ2-7; TRBD2 matches at 7 bases. The ends lost 0 bases at V and 2 bases at J; junction bases unmatched: 10. The germline V gene encodes CDR1 DFQATT and CDR2 SNEGSKA (reference sequence). The CDR3 is 16 amino acids. CDR3 loop: CSAREGTSASTYEQYF. DNA of the CDR3: TGCAGTGCTAGAGAGGGTACTAGCGCTTCGACCTACGAGCAGTACTTC.

This clonotype turned up a few times. V gene TRBV9 combines with J gene TRBJ2-4; no firm D call. There are 17 residues in the CDR3. V lost 0 bases and J lost 2, with 15 bases in between. CDR1 SGDLS and CDR2 YYNGEE come from the germline V gene. The CDR3 nucleotides read TGTGCCAGCAGCGTAGTTGGGGAACCCCATACCAAAAACATTCAGTACTTC. This translates into CASSVVGEPHTKNIQYF.

This clonotype was recorded at least ten times. The V call is TRBV20-1, the J call TRBJ1-1; no clear D. This CDR3 contains 16 residues. V was trimmed by 7 bases and J by 1 base, leaving 22 bases between them. Germline CDR1 DFQATT, CDR2 SNEGSKA (reference sequence). This chain's CDR3 is CSVKGTFNLGNTEAFF. The CDR3, as DNA: TGCAGTGTTAAGGGCACCTTCAACCTCGGGAACACTGAAGCTTTCTTT.

This clonotype has a count of ten or more. Sequence at one end of the junction differs from germline and may be a read error. The rearrangement uses TRBV15 and TRBJ1-1; D possibly corresponds to TRBD1 (5 bases). CDR1 is LNHNV and CDR2 is YYDKDF in the germline V gene (reference sequence). This CDR3 contains 15 residues. CDR3 bases: TGTGCCACCAGCAGAAGGGGTACAGCCCTACTGAATCCGGTCTTT. Protein product: CATSRRGTALLNPVF. Together with reference TRBV15 and TRBJ1-1, the CDR3 gives the full variable domain: DAMVIQNPRYQVTQFGKPVTLSCSQTLNHNVMYWYQQKSSQAPKLLFHYYDKDFNNEADTPDNFQSRRPNTSFCFLDIRSPGLGDTAMYLCATSRRGTALLNPVFGQGTRLTVV.

This chain uses TRBV12-3 or TRBV12-4 with TRBJ2-5; D not resolved. V was clipped by 4 bases and J by 4 bases, with 10 bases between them. The CDR3 has 13 residues. The CDR3 DNA sequence: TGTGCCAGCAGTTGGAGCTCGTTAGAGACCCAGTACTTC. Translation gives CASSWSSLETQYF.

In this sample, this clonotype turned up many times. This chain links TRBV11-3 with TRBJ2-5; 9 bases match TRBD2. J lost 2 bases, V lost 5 bases, and 3 bases had no gene match. CDR3 length: 14 residues. Germline CDR1 SGHNT, CDR2 YENEEA. The CDR3 spells CASSRGGGQETQYF. The CDR3 bases are TGTGCCAGCAGCCGCGGGGGGGGACAAGAGACCCAGTACTTC.

This clonotype showed up just a few times. The chain employs TRBV20-1 and TRBJ2-2, with a possible D match to TRBD2 (6 bases). The CDR3 runs to 12 residues. Trimming shortened V by 3 bases and J by 8 bases, and 10 bases separated the two germline ends. The germline V gene has CDR1 DFQATT and CDR2 SNEGSKA (reference sequence). CDR3 region: CSASPGVGELFF. The CDR3 DNA reads as TGCAGTGCTAGCCCGGGGGTAGGGGAGCTGTTTTTT.

This chain connects TRBV29-1 to TRBJ2-1; a possible D gene is TRBD1 (7 bases). Trimming removed 4 bases at V and 1 base at J, with 11 bases between. The CDR3 is 14 residues long. In germline, CDR1 is SQVTM, CDR2 ANQGSEA. This CDR3 reads CSVAPGGSYNEQFF. CDR3 DNA: TGCAGCGTTGCCCCAGGGGGGTCCTACAATGAGCAGTTCTTC.

This clonotype appeared many times. This chain uses TRBV6-5 with TRBJ1-6; D possibly corresponds to TRBD1 (6 bases). The germline gives CDR1 MNHEY, CDR2 SVGAGI. The CDR3 runs 18 residues. Trimming cost V 3 bases and J 8 bases, with 23 bases left between them. The CDR3 loop reads CASSYLGGSGGRDSPLHF. The CDR3 DNA follows: TGTGCCAGCAGTTATCTCGGGGGCAGCGGGGGGCGCGATTCACCCCTCCACTTT.

A note on this clonotype: Here the CDR3 omits its conserved ending phenylalanine or tryptophan, so a read error is the likely source. The chain uses TRBV5-6 and TRBJ2-1; 14 bases line up with TRBD2. CDR3 length equals 15 residues. Germline trimming cut 3 bases from V and 6 bases from J; bases unmatched to any gene: 2. Germline CDR1 reads SGHDT; CDR2 reads YYEEEE. The CDR3 region has the DNA TGTGCCAGCAGCTCGACTAGCGGGAGGGTCAATGAGCAGTTCTGC. It codes for CASSSTSGRVNEQFC.

The chain links TRBV19 to TRBJ2-3; unclear D gene. The V end was cut by 6 bases, the J end by 4 bases, with 14 bases between. CDR3 length equals 14 residues. CDR1 is LNHDA, CDR2 SQIVND, per germline (reference sequence). CDR3 sequence: CASSYSLAADTQYF. The CDR3 nucleotides read TGTGCCAGTAGCTACTCACTTGCGGCAGATACGCAGTATTTT.

This clonotype was counted many times. This chain connects TRBV7-9 to TRBJ2-7, with 11 bases fitting TRBD2. Germline V gives CDR1 SEHNR, CDR2 FQNEAQ (reference sequence). The CDR3 covers 14 residues. V shed 4 bases, J shed 6 bases, and the junction held 5 bases outside the gene matches. The CDR3 sequence is CASSSTSGISEQYF. The CDR3 DNA follows: TGTGCCAGCAGCTCGACTAGCGGGATATCCGAGCAGTACTTC.

This clonotype was observed a single time. A clone one base away is much larger, so this may be a read error. This chain joins TRBV20-1 and TRBJ2-1; D is perhaps TRBD1 or TRBD2 (5 bases each). The germline V gene encodes CDR1 DFQATT and CDR2 SNEGSKA (reference sequence). The length of the CDR3 is 16 residues. CDR3 nucleotide sequence: TGCTGTGCTGGGGGAAGGGCCTCTAGCTCCTACAATGAGCAGTTCTTC. It encodes CCAGGRASSSYNEQFF.